This T cell receptor (beta chain) was identified in a study of T cells in Graves' hyperthyroidism and ophthalmopathy. General study points: Stable hyperthyroidism and ophthalmopathy were separated using 13 V-J signatures. Ophthalmopathy got predicted by the model a median 6.5 months before its onset. Blood also held most thyroid clonotypes expanded beyond 0.001.

V lost 7 bases, J lost 2 bases, and 6 bases stayed unmatched. This CDR3 has 14 amino acids. Germline CDR1 reads SQVTM; CDR2 reads ANQGSEA. It was over 9.5 ml of fresh peripheral blood that supplied the PBMCs. Researchers amplified the TCR beta CDR3 regions from RNA transcripts. TCR CDR3 underwent first-round RT-PCR with the HTBI primer set. TCRdb re-called the multiplex PCR reads with MiXCR, one entry per CDR3 protein. The sample consists of around 600,000 distinct CDR3 sequences, about 16% of them appearing once. Comment on this clonotype: The target antigen is unknown.

Input material: blood. The clonotype originates from a woman in her thirties or forties with Graves' ophthalmopathy. V usage is TRBV29-1 and J usage is TRBJ2-3, with 10 nucleotides matching TRBD1. CDR3: CSGDRGQNTDTQYF. In DNA form, the CDR3 reads TGCAGCGGAGACAGGGGGCAGAACACAGATACGCAGTATTTT.